The source of this T cell receptor beta chain is a study of blood T cell repertoires in COVID-19. Study in general: Samples came from the United States, Italy and Spain, spanning acute and convalescent COVID-19. T cells, B-cell-depleted T cells, or PBMCs supplied cDNA or gDNA.

CDR1 and CDR2 from the germline V gene are MNHEY and SVGAGI. Trimming took 0 bases from V and 6 from J; bases not matched to a gene: 6. The CDR3 covers 16 residues. Original handling: Amplification from reference gene primers served as the basis for estimated nucleated cell counts. The data were produced by immunoSEQ multiplex PCR, yet TCRdb's version contains in-frame clones alone and is incomplete. V, J and clone size derive from that table, while D and trimming were established from the DNA sequence. The sample has approximately 200,000 clones; around 95% are singletons. In Seattle, patients joined the study during active infection and were tracked longitudinally.

The sequenced sample consisted of peripheral blood. This clonotype originated in a man aged 25 to 40 with COVID-19, enrolled during active disease. The chain uses TRBV6-5 and TRBJ1-5, with 9 bases identical to TRBD1. CDR3 DNA: TGTGCCAGCAGTTACTCGTGGACAGGGGAAGGTCAGCCCCAGCATTTT. Translated: CASSYSWTGEGQPQHF.